This T cell receptor beta chain derives from a study of T cells in Graves' hyperthyroidism and ophthalmopathy. RNA transcripts served as the template for amplifying TCR beta CDR3 regions. Initially, a first-round RT-PCR of the TCR CDR3 employed the HTBI primer set. TCRdb re-derived calls from the multiplex PCR reads in MiXCR, one entry per CDR3 protein. The data hold over 350,000 distinct CDR3 sequences, with around a sixth observed a single time. The germline CDR1 and CDR2 sequences are LGHDT and YNNKEL (reference sequence). Trimming removed 2 bases from V and 6 bases from J; junction bases left unmatched: 1. CDR3 length equals 14 residues. At least ten counts were recorded for this clonotype. Its antigen is not identified. Study-wide results and limits: Most expanded thyroid clonotypes above 0.001 also appeared in blood.

The cohort's ophthalmopathy patients, a group with duration under 3 months, had a Clinical Activity Score of at least 3 and a NOSPECS grade of at least 4. V usage is TRBV3-1 and J usage is TRBJ2-2, with TRBD1 matching over 9 bases. The source is a man in his late teens or twenties with Graves' ophthalmopathy. Source material: blood. The CDR3 is CASSQRTGAGELFF. CDR3 nucleotide sequence: TGTGCCAGCAGCCAACGGACAGGGGCCGGGGAGCTGTTTTTT.